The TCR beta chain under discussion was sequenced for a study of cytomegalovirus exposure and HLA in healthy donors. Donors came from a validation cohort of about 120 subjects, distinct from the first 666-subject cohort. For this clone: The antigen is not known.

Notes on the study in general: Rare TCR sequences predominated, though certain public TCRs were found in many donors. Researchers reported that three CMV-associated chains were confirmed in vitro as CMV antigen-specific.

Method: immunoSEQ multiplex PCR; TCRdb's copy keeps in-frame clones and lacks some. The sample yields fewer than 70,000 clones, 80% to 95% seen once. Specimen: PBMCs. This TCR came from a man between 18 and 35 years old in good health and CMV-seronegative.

In DNA, the CDR3 is TGTGCCAGCAGTGACGGTGAGCAGTTCTTC. Encoded protein: CASSDGEQFF. This chain connects TRBV2 to TRBJ2-1; no clear D. The V and J ends lost 3 bases and 9 bases respectively, with 3 bases between them. This CDR3 is 10 amino acids long. Germline lookup yields CDR1 SNHLY and CDR2 FYNNEI.